The rows below give T cell receptor beta chains drawn from one sample of a study of OX40 agonist ivuxolimab in advanced cancers. Sequenced by immunoSEQ multiplex PCR; TCRdb stores in-frame clones only, minus some. The sample includes 70,000 to 90,000 clones, roughly 87% seen only once; the top ten take 9.5% to 12%. The material sequenced was CD4+ or CD8+ T cells sorted from blood, taken in a trial of the OX40 agonist ivuxolimab. The receptors stem from an adult with an advanced solid tumor such as melanoma, head and neck, liver or kidney cancer. Both conserved end residues are part of each CDR3. The order of the fields is D gene, clone size, V gene, J gene, CDR3 DNA, CDR3 protein. A D gene is named only where the DNA matches it firmly. A clone size is listed for some rows: how often the clone was seen (once, few, many), or a class if it is expanded.

>TRBD2|few|TRBV4-1|TRBJ2-2
TGCGCCAGCAGGGCTAGCGGCACCGGGGAGCTGTTTTTT
CASRASGTGELFF
>-|once|TRBV19|TRBJ1-4
TGTGCCAGTAGTATATGGGACCGGGCCAATGAAAAACTGTTTTTT
CASSIWDRANEKLFF
>-|-|TRBV18|TRBJ1-3
TGTGCCAGCTCACCAAACGCCAGGGCCTCTGGAAACACCATATATTTT
CASSPNARASGNTIYF
>TRBD1|-|TRBV10-2|TRBJ2-2
TGCGCCAGCAGAATTTATACAGGGGGCGCCGGGGAGCTGTTTTTT
CASRIYTGGAGELFF
>-|once|TRBV4-2|TRBJ2-3
TGTGCCAGCAGCCAAGAAGCATACACAGATACGCAGTATTTT
CASSQEAYTDTQYF
>TRBD2|-|TRBV5-1|TRBJ2-7
TGCGCCAGCAGCTGGAGCGGGGGGAGCTCCTACGAGCAGTACTTC
CASSWSGGSSYEQYF
>TRBD1|-|TRBV11-2|TRBJ1-1
TGTGCCAGCAGCCATCCAGGGGGGAACACTGAAGCTTTCTTT
CASSHPGGNTEAFF
>-|-|TRBV6-1|TRBJ2-2
TGTGCCAGCAGTGAGGGACTGAACACCGGGGAGCTGTTTTTT
CASSEGLNTGELFF
>TRBD2|-|TRBV9|TRBJ2-1
TGTGCCAGCAGCGTCCTAGCGGGAGGCGCGGGTGAGCAGTTCTTC
CASSVLAGGAGEQFF
>-|-|TRBV27|TRBJ2-4
TGTGCCAGCAGTTTCGGTGGTACAGGGAGGGTCATTCAGTACTTC
CASSFGGTGRVIQYF
>-|-|TRBV28|TRBJ1-5
TGTGCCAGCAGTTTTTTTCAGCCCCAGCATTTT
CASSFFQPQHF
>TRBD1|once|TRBV9|TRBJ1-6
TGTGCCAGCAGCGTAAGGACAGGCAATTCACCCCTCCACTTT
CASSVRTGNSPLHF
>-|-|TRBV20-1|TRBJ2-7
TGCAGTGCTGGCCGGGACTACGAGCAGTACTTC
CSAGRDYEQYF
>-|-|TRBV1|TRBJ2-3
TGCACCAGCAGCCGACTGGGCCCAGCGGGGACAGATACGCAGTATTTT
CTSSRLGPAGTDTQYF
>-|-|TRBV11-3|TRBJ1-1
TGTGCCAGCAGCTTTTCAGGGGACACTGAAGCTTTCTTT
CASSFSGDTEAFF
>-|-|TRBV7-9|TRBJ2-7
TGTGCCAGCAGCTTCCGGGACGCGTCCTACGAGCAGTACTTC
CASSFRDASYEQYF
>-|-|TRBV5-4|TRBJ1-2
TGTGCCAGCAGCCCAGAAAACTATGGCTACACCTTC
CASSPENYGYTF
>-|-|TRBV5-1|TRBJ1-2
TGCGCCAGCAGCTTGGACAGGGTTGACTATGGCTACACCTTC
CASSLDRVDYGYTF
>TRBD2|once|TRBV7-9|TRBJ2-5
TGTGCCAGCAGACCCATTGGGGGGGGAGAGACCCAGTACTTC
CASRPIGGGETQYF
>TRBD2|-|TRBV7-9|TRBJ2-7
TGTGCCAGCAGCTTAGCGGGCGGGAGGGCCTACGAGCAGTACTTC
CASSLAGGRAYEQYF
>-|-|TRBV7-9|TRBJ2-7
TGTGCCAGCAGCCCCGGCAGGATTACCTACGAGCAGTACTTC
CASSPGRITYEQYF
>-|-|TRBV27|TRBJ1-2
TGTGCCAGCAGGAGGGCCGACTCTAACTATGGCTACACCTTC
CASRRADSNYGYTF
>-|-|TRBV5-1|TRBJ2-7
TGCGCCAGCAGCTTCCTCGTGGCCTACGAGCAGTACTTC
CASSFLVAYEQYF
>TRBD1|once|TRBV28|TRBJ2-7
TGTGCCAGCAGCGGGACAGGGCAGGGCTACGAGCAGTACTTC
CASSGTGQGYEQYF
>-|-|TRBV28|TRBJ2-7
TGTGCCAGCAACCGAGGGGAATCATCGACGGGCGAGCAGTACTTC
CASNRGESSTGEQYF
>-|-|TRBV6-6|TRBJ1-5
TGTGCCAGCAGGGAAGGTTGGCAGCCCCAGCATTTT
CASREGWQPQHF
>TRBD1|-|TRBV7-9|TRBJ2-7
TGTGCCAGCAGCATTCACAGGGGCGAGCAGTACTTC
CASSIHRGEQYF
>-|-|TRBV5-1|TRBJ2-2
TGCGCCAGCAGCCCGGATGGGCAGGGCCGAACCGGGGAGCTGTTTTTT
CASSPDGQGRTGELFF
>-|-|TRBV5-6|TRBJ2-5
TGTGCCAGCAGCTGGGGGACCAGCGAGGGTATGGAGACCCAGTACTTC
CASSWGTSEGMETQYF
>-|-|TRBV5-1|TRBJ2-2
TGCGCCAGCAGCTTGACAGATCCGAACACCGGGGAGCTGTTTTTT
CASSLTDPNTGELFF
>-|-|TRBV2|TRBJ1-2
TGTGCCAGCGGTTCGCAGGGCCCCTATGGCTACACCTTC
CASGSQGPYGYTF
>TRBD1|-|TRBV5-5|TRBJ2-6
TGTGCCAGCAGCAGGACAGGGCTCGGGGCCAACGTCCTGACTTTC
CASSRTGLGANVLTF
>-|few|TRBV2|TRBJ1-1
TGTGCCAGCAGTGGTGGGATAGTATTCAGACGGTTGAACACTGAAGCTTTCTTT
CASSGGIVFRRLNTEAFF
>-|-|TRBV28|TRBJ2-7
TGTGCCAGCAGTTTGATTTTAGTCTCCTACGAGCAGTACTTC
CASSLILVSYEQYF
>-|-|TRBV21-1|TRBJ2-7
TGTGCCAGCAGCCAGGGACACCTCCGCCCCTATGAGCAGTACTTC
CASSQGHLRPYEQYF
>-|-|TRBV5-1|TRBJ2-1
TGCGCCAGCAGCTTGGGGGTCAACAATGAGCAGTTCTTC
CASSLGVNNEQFF
>TRBD2|-|TRBV7-3|TRBJ2-1
TGTGCCAGCAGCTCGACTAGCGGGAGGATGCAGTTCTTC
CASSSTSGRMQFF
>-|-|TRBV9|TRBJ2-6
TGTGCCAGCAGCGTAAGTCAGGGGAGCTCTGGGGCCAACGTCCTGACTTTC
CASSVSQGSSGANVLTF
>TRBD2|-|TRBV28|TRBJ2-5
TGTGCCAGCAGTTTACCCCTGGGGAATCTAGCGGCACCCCAAGAGACCCAGTACTTC
CASSLPLGNLAAPQETQYF
>TRBD1|-|TRBV28|TRBJ1-4
TGTGCCACCGAAACAGGGGCAACTAATGAAAAACTGTTTTTT
CATETGATNEKLFF
>-|-|TRBV5-4|TRBJ1-1
TGTGCCACGAGAGCCGATTGGGGTAGCACTGAAGCTTTCTTT
CATRADWGSTEAFF
>-|-|TRBV5-1|TRBJ2-2
TGCGCCAGCAGCTTGATCAACACCGGGGAGCTGTTTTTT
CASSLINTGELFF
>TRBD1|-|TRBV5-4|TRBJ2-7
TGTGCCAGCAGCCCCCGGGACAGGGTTGTCCACGAGCAGTACTTC
CASSPRDRVVHEQYF
>-|-|TRBV28|TRBJ1-6
TGTGCCAGCAGTTTATTAAATTCACCCCTCCACTTT
CASSLLNSPLHF
>TRBD1|-|TRBV9|TRBJ2-5
TGTGCCAGCAGCGTAGAAGGGACAGGGAGACAAGAGACCCAGTACTTC
CASSVEGTGRQETQYF
>-|-|TRBV6-1|TRBJ2-5
TGTGCCAGCAGTGAAAGGGGGGAGACCCAGTACTTC
CASSERGETQYF
>-|-|TRBV2|TRBJ2-1
TGTGCCAGCAGTCAGTACAATGAGCAGTTCTTC
CASSQYNEQFF
>TRBD2|-|TRBV6-6|TRBJ2-7
TGTGCCAGCAGTTATGGACTAGCCTATGGGTCCTACGAGCAGTACTTC
CASSYGLAYGSYEQYF
>TRBD1|-|TRBV5-1|TRBJ2-1
TGCGCCAGCAGCATCCAGGGACAGTACAATGAGCAGTTCTTC
CASSIQGQYNEQFF
>-|-|TRBV11-1|TRBJ2-5
TGTGCCAGCAGCATCCACTCAGAAGAGACCCAGTACTTC
CASSIHSEETQYF
>-|-|TRBV19|TRBJ1-2
TGTGCCAGTACCCCACAGGGTTTAGGAAGCTACACCTTC
CASTPQGLGSYTF
>TRBD1|-|TRBV19|TRBJ2-7
TGTGCCAGTAGCGTCCCGGGACAGGGCTCCTACGAGCAGTACTTC
CASSVPGQGSYEQYF
>TRBD1|-|TRBV27|TRBJ1-5
TGTGCCAGCAAACGACAGGGGGCTGGTCAGCCCCAGCATTTT
CASKRQGAGQPQHF
>-|-|TRBV5-8|TRBJ1-4
TGTGCCAGCAGCCGGGGACGGGGTGAAAAACTGTTTTTT
CASSRGRGEKLFF
>-|once|TRBV5-1|TRBJ2-4
TGCGCCAGCAGCTTGGCGAGCGTAGCCAAAAACATTCAGTACTTC
CASSLASVAKNIQYF
>-|-|TRBV10-3|TRBJ2-7
TGTGCCATCAGAGACGCCAGGGCTAACTACGAGCAGTACTTC
CAIRDARANYEQYF
>TRBD1|-|TRBV2|TRBJ1-4
TGTGCCAGCCGTGGGACAGGGGGTGAAAAACTGTTTTTT
CASRGTGGEKLFF
>-|-|TRBV5-1|TRBJ2-7
TGCGCCAGCAGCTTAAATTACGAGCAGTACTTC
CASSLNYEQYF
>-|-|TRBV27|TRBJ1-2
TGTGCCAGCAGTTCAACAGGGAGGGGATATGGCTACACCTTC
CASSSTGRGYGYTF